This T cell receptor (beta chain) was identified during a study of post-analysis software for immune sequencing data. General study points: In patients, five TRBV segments were more frequent than in controls, with TRBV5-6, TRBV5-1 and TRBV20-1 among them. Comparison with controls showed significantly lower normalized Chao1 diversity in multiple sclerosis patients. Those samples that were prepared in the same batch co-clustered strongly by F measure.

Every TCR beta cDNA library bore unique molecular identifiers. From around 0.96 to 9.9 million T cells, 500,000 or so cDNA molecules were obtained. TCRdb fed the PCR reads into MiXCR, producing one record per CDR3 protein. The sample yields under 900,000 distinct CDR3 sequences, approximately 57% seen once. With regard to this clonotype: Its antigen is currently unknown.

The V gene end was trimmed by 4 bases and the J gene end by 2 bases; junction bases not matched to a gene: 14. The V gene's germline CDR1 is SGHRS and CDR2 YFSETQ. This CDR3 contains 17 residues. The sequence was obtained from a girl between 5 and 17 years old with multiple sclerosis. This sequence joins TRBV5-1 and TRBJ2-7, with TRBD2 matching over 8 bases. The sample consisted of blood. CDR3 region: CASSLTLRGALTYEQYF. In DNA, the CDR3 is TGCGCCAGCAGCCTGACTTTGCGGGGGGCCCTAACCTACGAGCAGTACTTC.